These T cell receptor gamma chains were read from a single sample in a study of human gamma delta and Vdelta1 T cells. TCRdb re-analyzed the PCR reads via CATT. The data hold some 8,500 gamma-chain clones, with around 45% observed a single time. The antigens of these receptors remain unknown. The sample consisted of Vdelta1 gamma-delta T cells from blood grown in culture (DOT cells). All receptors come from a human donor in good health. Each CDR3 is given with its conserved first and last residue. Some rows have no size entry. The others give once, few or many, or a class for an expanded clone.

j_call v_call clone_size cdr3_nt cdr3_aa
TRGJ1/TRGJ2 TRGV2 few TGTGCCACCTGGGACGGGCTTCCTTTGGGTTATTATAAGAAACTCTTT CATWDGLPLGYYKKLF
TRGJP2 TRGV2 . TGTGCCACCTGGGACGGGCTGGGGGCGGGGGATTGGATCAAGACGTTT CATWDGLGAGDWIKTF
TRGJP2 TRGV8 few TGTGCCACCTGGGATTTCCGTTGGATCAAGACGTTT CATWDFRWIKTF
TRGJP2 TRGV8 . TGTGCCACCTGGGGTATGCTTATCCCGACTATAGTTAGTGATTGGATCAAGACGTTT CATWGMLIPTIVSDWIKTF
TRGJ1/TRGJ2 TRGV2 . TGTGCCACCTGGGACGAACATTATTATAAGAAACTCTTT CATWDEHYYKKLF
TRGJP2 TRGV3 . TGTGCCACCTGGGACAGGCTCGATTGGATCAAGACGTTT CATWDRLDWIKTF
TRGJ1/TRGJ2 TRGV3 . TGTGCCACCTGGGACATTGATAAGAAACTCTTT CATWDIDKKLF
TRGJ1/TRGJ2 TRGV5 . TGTGCCACCTGGGACAGGCCAAGGGGGAAAATGGATAAGAAACTCTTT CATWDRPRGKMDKKLF
TRGJ1/TRGJ2 TRGV8 . TGTGCCACCTGGGACTTTACTTATAAGAAACTCTTT CATWDFTYKKLF
TRGJ1/TRGJ2 TRGV2 . TGTGCCACCTGGGACGCCTTTAAGAAACTCTTT CATWDAFKKLF
TRGJ1/TRGJ2 TRGV5 . TGTGCCACCTGCCCGAATTATTATAAGAAACTCTTT CATCPNYYKKLF
TRGJ1/TRGJ2 TRGV9 . TGTGCCTTGTGGGAGGCTCCGTATTATAAGAAACTCTTT CALWEAPYYKKLF
TRGJ1/TRGJ2 TRGV3 . TGTGCCACCTGGGACAGGCAGGAGGATTATAAGAAACTCTTT CATWDRQEDYKKLF
TRGJ1/TRGJ2 TRGV9 . TGTGCCTTGTGGGAGGTGCGGAATGATTGTAAGAAACTCTTT CALWEVRNDCKKLF
TRGJ1/TRGJ2 TRGV5 . TGTGCCACCTGGGACAGGCCCCCCCATTATTATAAGAAACTCTTT CATWDRPPHYYKKLF
TRGJ1/TRGJ2 TRGV5P . TGTGCCACCTGGAAGGGGAATTATAAGAAACTCTTT CATWKGNYKKLF
TRGJP2 TRGV10 . TGTGCTGCGTGGGATAATCGTAGTGATTGGATCAAGACGTTT CAAWDNRSDWIKTF
TRGJP2 TRGV4 . TGTGCCACCTGGGATGGCCATAGTGATTGGATTAAGACGTTT CATWDGHSDWIKTF
TRGJ1/TRGJ2 TRGV9 . TGTGCCTTGTGGGAGCCCCTTAATTATTATAAGAAACTCTTT CALWEPLNYYKKLF
TRGJP2 TRGV2 medium-sized TGTGCCACCTGGGACGGGCAGCTCAGGGTCAAGACGTTT CATWDGQLRVKTF
TRGJP1 TRGV8 once TGTGCCACCTGGGACACGGTGACCACTGTTTGGTTCAAGATATTT CATWDTVTTVWFKIF
TRGJ1/TRGJ2 TRGV2 few TGTGCCACCTTAAATTATTATAAGAAACTCTTT CATLNYYKKLF
TRGJ1/TRGJ2 TRGV4 . TGTGCCACCCGGGATGGGCTGGAGAAACTCTTT CATRDGLEKLF
TRGJ1/TRGJ2 TRGV3 . TGTGCCACCTGGGACCTACGGGCTTATTATAAGAAACTCTTT CATWDLRAYYKKLF
TRGJ1/TRGJ2 TRGV3 . TGTGCCACCTGGGACCTGGGTTATTATAAGAAACTCTTT CATWDLGYYKKLF
TRGJP1 TRGV9 few TGTGCCTTGTGGGAGGGTTATACCACTGGTTGGTTCAAGATATTT CALWEGYTTGWFKIF
TRGJ1/TRGJ2 TRGV5 few TGTGCCACCTGGGACAGGCCCAACAAGTATTATAAGAAACTCTTT CATWDRPNKYYKKLF
TRGJP2 TRGV8 . TGTGCCACCTGGGATAGGTTGCGGATCAAGACGTTT CATWDRLRIKTF
TRGJ1/TRGJ2 TRGV4 . TGTGCCACCTGGGCTACGAATTATTATAAGAAACTCTTT CATWATNYYKKLF
TRGJ1/TRGJ2 TRGV4 few TGTGCCACCTGGGATGGGCCCTATTATAAGAAACTCTTT CATWDGPYYKKLF
TRGJP2 TRGV2 . TGTGCCACCTGGGACGGGTATAGTAGTGATTGGATCAAGACGTTT CATWDGYSSDWIKTF
TRGJP1 TRGV10 few TGTGCTGCGTGGGCCTATACCACTGGTTGGTTCAAGATATTT CAAWAYTTGWFKIF
TRGJP1 TRGV10 few TGTGCTGCGTGGGATTTCCGGGGCACTGGTTGGTTCAAGATATTT CAAWDFRGTGWFKIF
TRGJ1/TRGJ2 TRGV2 few TGTGCCACCTGGGACGGGCGGTCTTATTATAAGAAACTCTTT CATWDGRSYYKKLF
TRGJ1/TRGJ2 TRGV9 . TGTGCCTTGTGGGAGGTTGAGAAGCATTATAAGAAACTCTTT CALWEVEKHYKKLF
TRGJP2 TRGV4 medium-sized TGTGCCACCTGGGCCAGTAGTGATTGGATCAAGACGTTT CATWASSDWIKTF